Sequencing of this T cell receptor beta chain was carried out in a study of cytomegalovirus exposure and HLA in healthy donors. Study-wide results and limits: Previously analyzed data showed that most TCR beta V segments were productive at a frequency of about 87% or about 30%. Over 15,000 TCR beta sequences were associated with HLA alleles at 0.05 false discovery rate in a later analysis.

It was with 60 Vbeta and 13 Jbeta primers that the PCR ran. The table came from immunoSEQ multiplex PCR; TCRdb's copy has only in-frame clones and leaves some out. The sample table includes some 130,000 clones. CDR1 is LGHNA and CDR2 is YNFKEQ in the germline V gene. The CDR3 runs to 20 residues. The V and J ends lost 0 bases and 0 bases, in that order; junction bases with no gene match: 12. Regarding this clone: Antigen: not known.

The chain uses TRBV4-2 and TRBJ2-1, with TRBD2 matching 9 bases. This clonotype was obtained from a woman aged 40 to 50 in good health and CMV-seronegative. Source material: PBMCs. CDR3 region: CASSQDQGGGGLSSYNEQFF. CDR3 nucleotides: TGTGCCAGCAGCCAAGATCAAGGCGGGGGGGGATTAAGCTCCTACAATGAGCAGTTCTTC.